The 13 T cell receptor beta chains presented below share a single source sample, sequenced in a study of cytomegalovirus exposure and HLA in healthy donors. The PCR was carried out with 60 Vbeta primers and 13 Jbeta primers. Method: immunoSEQ multiplex PCR; TCRdb's copy keeps in-frame clones and lacks some. The sample table sets out 220,000 or so clones. Specimen: PBMCs. These receptors all come from a girl aged 2 to 10 in good health and CMV-seropositive.

The rearrangement uses TRBV5-1 and TRBJ1-2, with D hard to call. The V and J ends lost 4 bases and 4 bases respectively, with 20 bases between them. The CDR3 loop spans 16 amino acids. The V gene's germline CDR1 is SGHRS and CDR2 YFSETQ. The CDR3: CASSAGSGNLLYGYTF. The CDR3 coding sequence is TGCGCCAGCAGCGCGGGGTCGGGGAATCTACTCTATGGCTACACCTTC. Based on the CDR3 plus reference TRBV5-1 and TRBJ1-2, the full variable domain is KAGVTQTPRYLIKTRGQQVTLSCSPISGHRSVSWYQQTPGQGLQFLFEYFSETQRNKGNFPGRFSGRQFSNSRSEMNVSTLELGDSALYLCASSAGSGNLLYGYTFGSGTRLTVV.

The chain uses TRBV7-9 and TRBJ2-7; D remains ambiguous. This CDR3 is built from 14 residues. With 3 bases removed from V and 6 bases from J, the gap between germline ends came to 15 bases. Per germline, CDR1 SEHNR and CDR2 FQNEAQ (reference sequence). CDR3 sequence (DNA): TGTGCCAGCAGCTTTGGGCAGACGATCAGCGAGCAGTACTTC. Its translation is CASSFGQTISEQYF.

This chain connects TRBV13 to TRBJ2-3; 9 bases line up with TRBD2. Germline assignment: CDR1 PRHDT and CDR2 FYEKMQ (reference sequence). CDR3 length: 15 amino acids. J lost 7 bases, V lost 4 bases, and 9 bases had no gene match. In DNA, the CDR3 is TGTGCCAGCAGCTCCATGCGGGAGGGCGGAAATACGCAGTATTTT. Protein product: CASSSMREGGNTQYF.

This sequence joins TRBV28 and TRBJ1-2; a weak D match, TRBD1 (6 bases). This CDR3 is built from 15 residues. The V end was cut by 7 bases, the J end by 3 bases, with 18 bases between. In germline, CDR1 is MDHEN, CDR2 SYDVKM. In DNA, the CDR3 is TGTGCCAGCATACGGGGGGCGCGAGGTCACTATGGCTACACCTTC. Translation gives CASIRGARGHYGYTF.

V usage is TRBV25-1 and J usage is TRBJ2-7; a weak D match, TRBD2 (6 bases). V dropped 2 bases and J dropped 1 base, with 12 bases sitting between them. In germline, CDR1 is MGHDK, CDR2 SYGVNS. CDR3 length: 15 amino acids. CDR3 sequence (DNA): TGTGCCAGCAGTGAAACGACAAGCGGGTCCTACGAGCAGTACTTC. Amino acids: CASSETTSGSYEQYF.

This chain links TRBV27 with TRBJ2-1, with D hard to call. V dropped 1 base and J dropped 6 bases, with 13 bases sitting between them. The CDR3 sequence is 15 residues long. Germline assignment: CDR1 MNHEY and CDR2 SMNVEV (reference sequence). The CDR3 is CASSLFGLPGNEQFF. The CDR3 DNA follows: TGTGCCAGCAGTTTATTTGGTCTTCCCGGCAATGAGCAGTTCTTC.

CDR3 sequence reads: CANRATGLGYTF. CDR3 nucleotide sequence: TGTGCCAACCGAGCCACAGGGCTCGGCTACACCTTC. The V gene is TRBV28, the J gene TRBJ1-2; D might be TRBD1 (6 bases). V was trimmed by 10 bases and J by 8 bases, leaving 17 bases between them. Per the germline V gene, CDR1 is MDHEN and CDR2 is SYDVKM. This CDR3 has 12 amino acids.

The chain couples TRBV6-1 to TRBJ2-7; 11 bases map to TRBD2. J gave up 3 bases and V 6 bases, and 4 bases lay outside the gene matches. The CDR3 spans 14 residues. The germline CDR1 and CDR2 sequences are MNHNS and SASEGT. The DNA for the CDR3 is TGTGCCAGCAGACGACTAGCGGGGAGCTACGAGCAGTACTTC. Translated, it gives CASRRLAGSYEQYF.

This CDR3 reads CASSLLAPGVNTGELFF. In DNA form, the CDR3 reads TGTGCCAGCAGCTTGCTCGCCCCGGGGGTAAACACCGGGGAGCTGTTTTTT. The genes are TRBV7-9 and TRBJ2-2; maybe TRBD2 (6 bases). CDR3 length: 17 residues. CDR1 SEHNR and CDR2 FQNEAQ come from the germline V gene (reference sequence). Trimming removed 3 bases from V and 2 bases from J, with 16 bases in between.

Comments on this clone: In the same sample, other DNA sequences code for this CDR3. J is TRBJ1-3 and V is TRBV7-9; D gene ambiguous. This CDR3 spans 15 amino acids. Germline-derived CDR1 and CDR2 are SEHNR and FQNEAQ (reference sequence). The V end lost 1 base, the J end lost 3 bases, and 10 bases lay between the germline ends. The CDR3 is CASSLETGVGNTIYF. CDR3 DNA: TGTGCCAGCAGCTTAGAGACCGGGGTTGGAAACACCATATATTTT.

CDR3 DNA: TGTGCCAGCTCCTTCGGACAGAGCTCCTACAATGAGCAGTTCTTC. Encoded protein: CASSFGQSSYNEQFF. The rearrangement uses TRBV18 and TRBJ2-1, with D tentatively TRBD1 (6 bases). Trimming took 6 bases from V and 0 from J, leaving 12 bases between them. Germline V lookup: CDR1 KGHSH, CDR2 LQKENI. The length of the CDR3 is 15 residues.

CDR3 coding DNA: TGTGCCAGCAGATATAGCGGGAGCTCCTACAATGAGCAGTTCTTC. Translated: CASRYSGSSYNEQFF. The chain uses TRBV28 and TRBJ2-1; 9 bases match TRBD2. CDR3 size: 15 residues. Trimming took 6 bases from V and 0 from J; bases not matched to a gene: 3. From germline, CDR1 is MDHEN and CDR2 SYDVKM.

The V and J genes are TRBV19 and TRBJ1-1, with D maybe TRBD1 (5 bases). Germline V gene data show CDR1 as LNHDA and CDR2 as SQIVND (reference sequence). V was shortened by 6 bases and J by 1 base, with 9 bases between the two germline ends. This CDR3 contains 13 residues. CDR3 in DNA: TGTGCCAGTAGCGGACACTCGAACACTGAAGCTTTCTTT. This sequence encodes CASSGHSNTEAFF.